This entry features one T cell receptor (beta chain) sequence. The antigen is undetermined. The data derive from a study of vaccination effects on CD4 cells after COVID-19. Broader study findings: Small numbers of convalescent patients limited the study. It also lacked early post-infection timepoints. Late after vaccination, infection- and vaccine-induced clones showed marked clonal contraction.

This table comes from immunoSEQ multiplex PCR, and its TCRdb copy is limited to in-frame clones, with some not included. The sample has tens of thousands of clones, less than 85% seen once; the top ten hold around 2.5%. Culturing for about 10 days preceded CD4+ T cell isolation. Of the BNT162b2 and mRNA-1273 vaccines, participants received two doses of one or the other. V was shortened by 4 bases and J by 7 bases, with 14 bases between the two germline ends. CDR1 and CDR2 from the germline V gene are SGHRS and YFSETQ. This CDR3 has 13 residues. The source is a human donor who received a COVID-19 vaccine. The sample was CD4+ T cells from PBMCs cultured without peptide, taken after COVID-19 vaccination. The chain recombines TRBV5-1 with TRBJ1-2; D remains unclear. CDR3 bases: TGCGCCAGCAGCCTTCCAGCCCAGGTTGGCTACACCTTC. It is translated as CASSLPAQVGYTF.